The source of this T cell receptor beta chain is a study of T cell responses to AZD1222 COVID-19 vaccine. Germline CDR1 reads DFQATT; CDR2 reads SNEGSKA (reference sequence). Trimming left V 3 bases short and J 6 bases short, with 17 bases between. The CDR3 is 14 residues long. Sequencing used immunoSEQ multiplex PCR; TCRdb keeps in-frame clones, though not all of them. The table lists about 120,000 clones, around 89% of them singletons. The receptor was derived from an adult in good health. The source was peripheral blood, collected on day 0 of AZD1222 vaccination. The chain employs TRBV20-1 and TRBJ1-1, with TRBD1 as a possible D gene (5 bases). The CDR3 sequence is CSASWPGRKAEAFF. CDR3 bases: TGCAGTGCTAGTTGGCCAGGGAGGAAGGCTGAAGCTTTCTTT.